This is a list of T cell receptor beta chains from one sample in a study of radiation and T cells in renal cell carcinoma. The protocol was immunoSEQ multiplex PCR, while the TCRdb copy is restricted to in-frame clones and leaves out a portion. The repertoire consists of 100,000 to 150,000 clones, with about 81% occurring once and the leading ten covering 5.8%. The sequences come from blood, collected from a patient whose treatment included radiotherapy and nephrectomy. The receptor set was obtained from a man aged 45-65 years with renal cell carcinoma. CDR3s leave out the opening cysteine and the closing phenylalanine or tryptophan. Fields, in order: V gene, J gene, CDR3 protein.

TRBV5-1	TRBJ2-1	ASSLRLDEQF
TRBV6-6	TRBJ1-3	ASSAGTYGNTIY
TRBV30	TRBJ1-1	AWRPLGSLNTEAF
TRBV2	TRBJ1-5	ASSEGRLMPGPQH
TRBV27	TRBJ2-7	ASSHPPYEQY
TRBV5-4	TRBJ2-3	ASSLWRSGRVVTQY
TRBV19	TRBJ2-3	ASGTGGPDTQY
TRBV6-1	TRBJ1-1	ASRLQDYTEAF
TRBV29-1	TRBJ2-3	SVVVAGTDTQY
TRBV4-2	TRBJ2-7	ASSQEGGRWVAEQY
TRBV5-4	TRBJ2-2	ASSPGTGPNTGELF
TRBV5-1	TRBJ2-7	ASSLGLASTYEQY
TRBV10-3	TRBJ1-2	AILTRNYGYT
TRBV27	TRBJ1-5	ASRQSVGRGQPQH
TRBV9	TRBJ1-1	ASSPRPAGGFTEAF
TRBV10-3	TRBJ2-1	AISDIAGGYNEQF
TRBV18	TRBJ2-3	ASSPPEGQSTDTQY
TRBV28	TRBJ2-5	ASKTSGKETQY
TRBV19	TRBJ2-7	ASSTGGPGTGPYEQY
TRBV28	TRBJ2-7	ASSPRTSRYTYEQY
TRBV18	TRBJ2-1	ASSPVAGGLVDEQF
TRBV6-1	TRBJ2-1	ASSEALRGRGNEQF
TRBV5-1	TRBJ2-2	ASSWGGSNTGELF
TRBV7-9	TRBJ2-2	ASRGLVGTGELF
TRBV29-1	TRBJ2-7	SVRLSYEQY
TRBV2	TRBJ1-1	ASSDRGQNTEAF
TRBV7-2	TRBJ1-1	ASSLLGQTNTEAF
TRBV9	TRBJ2-3	ASSVLAGDTDTQY
TRBV6-1	TRBJ2-2	ASKQTRSSGELF
TRBV6-1	TRBJ2-1	ASTNPANEQF